Each of the 13 T cell receptor beta chains below was sequenced from the same sample in a study of blood T cell repertoires in COVID-19. The protocol was immunoSEQ multiplex PCR, while the TCRdb copy is restricted to in-frame clones and leaves out a portion. There are fewer than 90,000 clones in the sample; about 96% occur only once, and approximately 4.2% lies in the top ten. Material: peripheral blood. The source of these receptors is a human donor with active COVID-19. The donor label of this sample is uncertain.

J is TRBJ1-6 and V is TRBV2; possible D gene TRBD1, 5 bases. This CDR3 has 14 amino acids. V lost 8 bases and J lost 7, with 15 bases in between. Per germline, CDR1 SNHLY and CDR2 FYNNEI. The CDR3 DNA is TGTGCCAGCGTGGAGGTCCGGGGGAATTCACCCCTCCACTTT. Its translation: CASVEVRGNSPLHF.

The chain recombines TRBV28 with TRBJ1-1, with a tentative D call TRBD1 (6 bases). Trimming pared 8 bases from V and 3 bases from J, leaving 16 bases between. The germline CDR1 and CDR2 sequences are MDHEN and SYDVKM. The CDR3 has 14 amino acids. The CDR3 DNA reads TGTGCCAGCTGGACCCAGGGGCCCCACACTGAAGCTTTCTTT. It codes for CASWTQGPHTEAFF.

The chain has TRBV3-1 (or the pseudogene TRBV3-2) and TRBJ2-5; 8 bases fit TRBD2. Per germline, CDR1 LGHDT and CDR2 YNNKEL (reference sequence). There are 16 residues in the CDR3. The ends lost 0 bases at V and 5 bases at J; junction bases unmatched: 8. CDR3 in DNA: TGTGCCAGCAGCCAAGATGTGGGACTAGGGGGTGAGACCCAGTACTTC. It yields the protein CASSQDVGLGGETQYF.

The chain employs TRBV6-1 and TRBJ1-4; 7 nucleotides line up with TRBD1. Germline loops: CDR1 MNHNS, CDR2 SASEGT. V lost 4 bases and J lost 9; bases outside the gene matches: 17. The CDR3 is made up of 17 amino acids. CDR3 coding DNA: TGTGCCAGCAGTGGGGTGACAGGGTCCGCCCGACAGCAAAAACTGTTTTTT. Translation gives CASSGVTGSARQQKLFF.

The chain uses TRBV27 and TRBJ1-1; D gene unclear. V lost 6 bases to trimming and J lost 5 bases, with 13 bases between them. This CDR3 comprises 13 residues. Germline loops: CDR1 MNHEY, CDR2 SMNVEV (reference sequence). CDR3: CASRTQAGTEAFF. In nucleotides, the CDR3 is TGTGCCAGCAGGACCCAGGCTGGGACTGAAGCTTTCTTT.

The chain is built from TRBV24-1 and TRBJ2-2, with TRBD1 as a possible D gene (6 bases). Deletions cut 7 bases from V and 6 bases from J, with 11 bases between. Germline CDR1 reads KGHDR; CDR2 reads SFDVKD. The CDR3 is 13 residues long. The CDR3 sequence: CATRTSGAGELFF. CDR3 coding DNA: TGTGCCACCAGGACCTCAGGGGCCGGGGAGCTGTTTTTT.

The V and J genes are TRBV7-9 and TRBJ2-5; perhaps TRBD2 as D (5 bases). This CDR3 has 15 amino acids. The germline V gene has CDR1 SEHNR and CDR2 FQNEAQ (reference sequence). Trimming removed 1 base from V and 4 bases from J, with 13 bases in between. CDR3 coding DNA: TGTGCCAGCAGCTTAGGCGGACTTACACGAGAGACCCAGTACTTC. This gives the protein CASSLGGLTRETQYF.

This chain uses TRBV14 with TRBJ2-5; perhaps TRBD1 as D (5 bases). This CDR3 is 15 amino acids long. V was shortened by 3 bases and J by 5 bases, with 16 bases between the two germline ends. Per the germline V gene, CDR1 is SGHDN and CDR2 is FVKESK. CDR3 in amino acids: CASSHQGAGRETQYF. The CDR3 DNA follows: TGTGCCAGCAGCCATCAAGGGGCAGGGCGGGAGACCCAGTACTTC.

The gene calls are TRBV6-2 or TRBV6-3 and TRBJ1-3, with D hard to call. CDR1 is MNHEY and CDR2 is SVGEGT in the germline V gene. There are 13 residues in the CDR3. V lost 6 bases and J lost 4, with 10 bases in between. CDR3 nucleotides: TGTGCCAGCAGCCATCGCGGGGGAAACACCATATATTTT. This encodes CASSHRGGNTIYF.

The sample holds one count of this clone. The J gene is TRBJ2-5, the V gene TRBV5-1, with D perhaps matching TRBD1 (7 bases). The V end lost 3 bases, the J end lost 2 bases, and 11 bases lay between the germline ends. The CDR3 is made up of 14 amino acids. Germline V gives CDR1 SGHRS, CDR2 YFSETQ. Written as DNA, the CDR3 is TGCGCCAGCAGCTCGGCGGGACAGCAAGAGACCCAGTACTTC. It yields the protein CASSSAGQQETQYF.

The V call is TRBV11-2, the J call TRBJ2-7; 8 positions agree with TRBD2. V shed 9 bases and J 3 bases; nucleotides not matched to a gene: 10. The CDR3 extends over 14 amino acids. Germline-derived CDR1 and CDR2 are SGHAT and FQNNGV. The CDR3 sequence: CASREGGKLYEQYF. CDR3 nucleotides: TGTGCCAGTCGGGAGGGGGGGAAACTCTACGAGCAGTACTTC.

V and J are TRBV19 and TRBJ2-4; TRBD2 agrees at 14 bases. In germline, CDR1 is LNHDA, CDR2 SQIVND (reference sequence). The junction had 5 bases not matched to a gene; V was cut back by 8 bases and J by 5 bases. The CDR3 runs 15 residues. CDR3 protein: CASRLAGGGENIQYF. The CDR3 DNA sequence: TGTGCCAGTCGACTAGCGGGAGGGGGGGAAAACATTCAGTACTTC. The whole variable domain, filled in from reference TRBV19 and TRBJ2-4, reads DGGITQSPKYLFRKEGQNVTLSCEQNLNHDAMYWYRQDPGQGLRLIYYSQIVNDFQKGDIAEGYSVSREKKESFPLTVTSAQKNPTAFYLCASRLAGGGENIQYFGAGTRLSVL.

The gene calls are TRBV12-5 and TRBJ2-1; 7 bases map to TRBD2. This CDR3 has 13 amino acids. Germline CDR1 reads LGHNT; CDR2 reads FRNRAP. The V gene end was trimmed by 4 bases and the J gene end by 5 bases; junction bases not matched to a gene: 2. The CDR3 reads CASGSGGHNEQFF. The CDR3, as DNA: TGTGCTAGTGGTTCGGGGGGTCACAATGAGCAGTTCTTC.